Listed below are T cell receptor beta chains from one sample, sequenced in a study of graft-versus-host responses after intestinal transplantation. The method was immunoSEQ multiplex PCR; TCRdb's version includes in-frame clones alone and lacks a portion of them. There are 16,000 or so clones in the sample; around 95% occur only once, and about 0.8% lies in the top ten. Sample: PBMCs, taken 23 days after intestinal transplant. These receptors originate from a human patient who received an intestinal transplant, so some T cells may come from the graft donor. Each CDR3 is given with its conserved first and last residue. The D gene is left open where the match is weak. A row's size may be missing; if present it is once, few, many or a size class.

clone_size j_call v_call d_call cdr3_aa cdr3_nt
- TRBJ2-7 TRBV28 TRBD1 CASSWGQGTYEQYF TGTGCCAGCAGTTGGGGACAGGGGACCTACGAGCAGTACTTC
- TRBJ2-1 TRBV5-1 - CASSLGAAAYNEQFF TGCGCCAGCAGCTTAGGGGCAGCAGCCTACAATGAGCAGTTCTTC
- TRBJ1-1 TRBV7-3 - CASAVSSNTEAFF TGTGCCAGCGCCGTATCCTCGAACACTGAAGCTTTCTTT
- TRBJ2-7 TRBV28 - CASSPWTVTPTYEQYF TGTGCCAGCAGTCCCTGGACGGTCACCCCCACCTACGAGCAGTACTTC
- TRBJ2-1 TRBV28 TRBD2 CASSLPIWTSGRDNEQFF TGTGCCAGCAGTTTGCCCATTTGGACTAGCGGGAGGGACAATGAGCAGTTCTTC
- TRBJ1-2 TRBV6-6 - CASTRASSSYGYTF TGTGCCAGCACCAGGGCCTCGTCGAGCTATGGCTACACCTTC
- TRBJ2-4 TRBV9 - CASSPSVGVDIQYF TGTGCCAGCAGCCCTTCGGTGGGGGTCGACATTCAGTACTTC
- TRBJ2-5 TRBV5-4 TRBD1 CASRYLGQGEETQYF TGTGCCAGCAGGTACCTCGGACAGGGTGAAGAGACCCAGTACTTC
- TRBJ2-1 TRBV6-6 TRBD2 CASSYGLVSDNEQFF TGTGCCAGCAGTTACGGACTAGTCTCCGACAATGAGCAGTTCTTC
once TRBJ2-1 TRBV4-1 - CASSQDGIEQFF TGCGCCAGCAGCCAAGATGGGATTGAGCAGTTCTTC
- TRBJ2-7 TRBV27 TRBD1 CASRSTGNEQYF TGTGCCAGCAGATCGACAGGGAACGAGCAGTACTTC
- TRBJ1-2 TRBV13 - CASSLYPSQGGALHAFYGYTF TGTGCCAGCAGCTTATATCCTAGTCAGGGTGGCGCCCTCCATGCCTTTTATGGCTACACCTTC
- TRBJ1-2 TRBV9 - CATKPGYTF TGTGCCACAAAACCTGGCTACACCTTC
- TRBJ1-1 TRBV4-1 - CASSTRQRGNTEAFF TGCGCCAGCAGCACACGACAGAGGGGAAACACTGAAGCTTTCTTT
- TRBJ2-5 TRBV4-2 - CASSQVVRGQETQYF TGTGCCAGCAGCCAAGTCGTGAGGGGGCAAGAGACCCAGTACTTC
- TRBJ2-7 TRBV29-1 TRBD1 CSVIGRGLSYEQYF TGCAGCGTTATCGGCAGGGGGCTATCCTACGAGCAGTACTTC
- TRBJ2-5 TRBV4-1 TRBD2 CASSQEGPRTSGGETQYF TGCGCCAGCAGCCAAGAGGGGCCCCGGACTAGCGGGGGGGAGACCCAGTACTTC
- TRBJ1-5 TRBV4-2 - CASSQNRGPPQHF TGTGCCAGCAGCCAGAACCGGGGGCCACCCCAGCATTTT